This TCR beta chain was recorded in a study of blood T cell repertoires in COVID-19. Study context: COVID-19 samples from acute and convalescent phases originated in the United States, Italy and Spain.

Profiling relied on immunoSEQ multiplex PCR, and the TCRdb table lists in-frame clones only, not all of them. The sample lists about 46,000 clones, around 86% occurring once. V gave up 4 bases and J gave up 4 bases, with 8 bases separating them. Germline values: CDR1 SGHTA, CDR2 FQGNSA. The CDR3 extends over 13 amino acids. The genes are TRBV7-2 and TRBJ1-5; D is possibly TRBD1 (5 bases). The TCR originated in a woman between 50 and 59 years old who had recovered from COVID-19. The sample comprised PBMCs or T cells enriched from blood (not recorded which). In nucleotides, the CDR3 is TGTGCCAGCAGCTCAGACAGAAATCAGCCCCAGCATTTT. Translated: CASSSDRNQPQHF. Full variable domain (rest looked up from reference TRBV7-2 and TRBJ1-5): GAGVSQSPSNKVTEKGKDVELRCDPISGHTALYWYRQSLGQGLEFLIYFQGNSAPDKSGLPSDRFSAERTGGSVSTLTIQRTQQEDSAVYLCASSSDRNQPQHFGDGTRLSIL.